This TCR beta chain comes out of a study of human T cells and chemical hapten exposure. Individual cDNA molecules had unique molecular identifiers attached to them by the library. One entry per CDR3 protein, called by TCRdb with MiXCR from the RACE reads. The sample shows under 85,000 distinct CDR3 sequences, around a tenth of them seen only once. Time point reported: patch test 1, 2 weeks after DPC sensitization. Documented treatment: therapeutic diphenylcyclopropenone sensitization with weekly scalp DPC. Each patch test followed a blood draw. J lost 3 bases, V lost 5 bases, and 17 bases had no gene match. Per germline, CDR1 MNHEY and CDR2 SMNVEV (reference sequence). The CDR3 has 19 amino acids.

This sequence originates from a woman aged 45-60 years with alopecia areata. Some clones in this sample may be carry-over from other donors' samples. The sequencing here drew on whole blood, taken in connection with sensitization to the hapten diphenylcyclopropenone (DPC). This sequence joins TRBV27 and TRBJ1-4; 8 bases align to TRBD1. The CDR3 loop reads CASSPRRTGLTAANEKLFF. The CDR3 DNA is TGTGCCAGCAGTCCACGTCGGACAGGGTTAACCGCCGCTAATGAAAAACTGTTTTTT.